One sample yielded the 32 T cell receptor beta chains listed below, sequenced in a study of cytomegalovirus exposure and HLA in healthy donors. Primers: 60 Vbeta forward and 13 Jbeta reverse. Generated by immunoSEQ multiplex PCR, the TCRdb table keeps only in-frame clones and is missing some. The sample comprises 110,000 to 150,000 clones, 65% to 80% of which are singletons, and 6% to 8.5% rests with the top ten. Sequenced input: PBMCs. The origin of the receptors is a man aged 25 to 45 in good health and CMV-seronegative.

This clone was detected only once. CDR3 region: CASSRSTGNRGETQYF. The CDR3 region has the DNA TGCGCCAGCAGCCGATCGACAGGCAATAGGGGAGAGACCCAGTACTTC. The chain combines TRBV5-1 with TRBJ2-5; tentative D call: TRBD1 (6 bases). The germline CDR1 and CDR2 sequences are SGHRS and YFSETQ. Trimming stripped 4 bases from V and 4 bases from J, with 20 bases between. This CDR3 contains 16 residues.

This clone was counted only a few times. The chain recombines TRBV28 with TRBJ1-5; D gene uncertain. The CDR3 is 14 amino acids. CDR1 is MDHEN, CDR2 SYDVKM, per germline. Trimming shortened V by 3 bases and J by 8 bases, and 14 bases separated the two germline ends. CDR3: CASSLVGLWKPQHF. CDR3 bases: TGTGCCAGCAGTTTGGTAGGACTCTGGAAGCCCCAGCATTTT.

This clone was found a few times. The CDR3 is CASSYSSDLPQHF. CDR3 sequence (DNA): TGTGCCAGCAGTTACTCCTCGGACTTACCCCAGCATTTT. The chain carries TRBV6-5 and TRBJ1-5; D remains ambiguous. Looked up from germline, CDR1 is MNHEY and CDR2 is SVGAGI. The V end was cut by 0 bases, the J end by 10 bases, with 10 bases between. There are 13 residues in the CDR3.

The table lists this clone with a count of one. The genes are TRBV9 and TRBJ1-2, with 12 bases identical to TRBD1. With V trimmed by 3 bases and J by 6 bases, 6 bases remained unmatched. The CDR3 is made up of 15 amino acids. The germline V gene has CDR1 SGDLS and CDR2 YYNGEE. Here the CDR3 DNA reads TGTGCCAGCAGCGCCAGGGACAGGGGGCCGGATGGCTACACCTTC. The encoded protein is CASSARDRGPDGYTF.

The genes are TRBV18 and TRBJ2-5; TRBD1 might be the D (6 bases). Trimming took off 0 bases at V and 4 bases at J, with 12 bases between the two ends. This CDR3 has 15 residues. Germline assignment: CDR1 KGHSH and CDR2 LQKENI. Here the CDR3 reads CASSPPGANGETQYF. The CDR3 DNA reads TGTGCCAGCTCACCACCGGGGGCGAACGGAGAGACCCAGTACTTC.

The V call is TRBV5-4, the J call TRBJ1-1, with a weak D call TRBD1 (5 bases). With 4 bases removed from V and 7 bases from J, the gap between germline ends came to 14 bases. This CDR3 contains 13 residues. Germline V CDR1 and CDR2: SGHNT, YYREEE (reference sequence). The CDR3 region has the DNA TGTGCCAGCAGCAGCAGGGTGATAGGTGAAGCTTTCTTT. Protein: CASSSRVIGEAFF.

The CDR3 DNA is TGTGCCAGCTCACCTAAACAGGGACCCGGGGAGCTGTTTTTT. Encoded protein: CASSPKQGPGELFF. This rearrangement joins TRBV18 to TRBJ2-2; tentative D call: TRBD1 (6 bases). CDR1 is KGHSH and CDR2 is LQKENI in the germline V gene. Trimming shortened V by 3 bases and J by 6 bases, and 11 bases separated the two germline ends. The CDR3 has 14 residues.

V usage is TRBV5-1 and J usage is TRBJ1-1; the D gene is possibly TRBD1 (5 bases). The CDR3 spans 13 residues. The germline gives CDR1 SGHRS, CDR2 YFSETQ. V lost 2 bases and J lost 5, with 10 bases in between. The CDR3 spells CASSFREGTEAFF. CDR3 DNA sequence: TGCGCCAGCAGCTTCAGGGAAGGGACTGAAGCTTTCTTT. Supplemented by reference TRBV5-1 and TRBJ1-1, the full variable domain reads KAGVTQTPRYLIKTRGQQVTLSCSPISGHRSVSWYQQTPGQGLQFLFEYFSETQRNKGNFPGRFSGRQFSNSRSEMNVSTLELGDSALYLCASSFREGTEAFFGQGTRLTVV.

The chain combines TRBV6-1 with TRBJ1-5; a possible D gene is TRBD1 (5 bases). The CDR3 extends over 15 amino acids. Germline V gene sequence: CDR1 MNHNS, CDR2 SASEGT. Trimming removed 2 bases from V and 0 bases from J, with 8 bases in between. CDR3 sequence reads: CASSEWGDSNQPQHF. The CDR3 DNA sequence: TGTGCCAGCAGTGAATGGGGGGATAGCAATCAGCCCCAGCATTTT.

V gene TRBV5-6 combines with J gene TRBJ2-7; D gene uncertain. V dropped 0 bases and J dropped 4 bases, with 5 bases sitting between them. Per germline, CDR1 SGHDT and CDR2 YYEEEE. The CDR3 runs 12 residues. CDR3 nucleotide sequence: TGTGCCAGCAGCTTGGTGAGTTACGAGCAGTACTTC. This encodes CASSLVSYEQYF.

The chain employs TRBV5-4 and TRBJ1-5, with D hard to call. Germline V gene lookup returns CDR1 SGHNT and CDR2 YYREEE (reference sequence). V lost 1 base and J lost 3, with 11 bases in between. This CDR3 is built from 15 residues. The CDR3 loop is CASSLNPLSNQPQHF. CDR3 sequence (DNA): TGTGCCAGCAGCTTGAACCCACTATCCAATCAGCCCCAGCATTTT.

The CDR3 spells CASKLTSGILNEQYF. The CDR3 coding sequence is TGTGCCAGTAAACTTACTAGCGGGATTCTCAACGAGCAGTACTTC. This chain links TRBV6-5 with TRBJ2-7; 10 nucleotides match TRBD2. The CDR3 has 15 amino acids. V dropped 9 bases and J dropped 5; count of bases not matched to a gene: 13. Germline V CDR1 and CDR2: MNHEY, SVGAGI.

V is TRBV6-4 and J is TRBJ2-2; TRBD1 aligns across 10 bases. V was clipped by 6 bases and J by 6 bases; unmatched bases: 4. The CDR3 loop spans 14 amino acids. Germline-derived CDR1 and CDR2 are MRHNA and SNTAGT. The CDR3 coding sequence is TGTGCCAGCAGGCCGGACAGGGGGTCCGGGGAGCTGTTTTTT. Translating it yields CASRPDRGSGELFF.

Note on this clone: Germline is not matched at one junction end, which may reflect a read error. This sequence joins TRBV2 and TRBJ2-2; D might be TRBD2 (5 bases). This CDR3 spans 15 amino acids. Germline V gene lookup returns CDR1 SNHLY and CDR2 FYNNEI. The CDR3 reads CASYLETAGTAELFF. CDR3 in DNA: TGTGCCAGCTACCTCGAGACGGCGGGCACCGCGGAGCTGTTTTTT.

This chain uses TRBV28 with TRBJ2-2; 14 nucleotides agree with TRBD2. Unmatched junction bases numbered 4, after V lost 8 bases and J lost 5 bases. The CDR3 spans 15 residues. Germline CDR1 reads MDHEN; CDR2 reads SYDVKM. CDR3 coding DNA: TGTGCCAGCGCATGGACTAGCGGGGGGACCGGGGAGCTGTTTTTT. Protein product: CASAWTSGGTGELFF. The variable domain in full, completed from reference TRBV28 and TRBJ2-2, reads DVKVTQSSRYLVKRTGEKVFLECVQDMDHENMFWYRQDPGLGLRLIYFSYDVKMKEKGDIPEGYSVSREKKERFSLILESASTNQTSMYLCASAWTSGGTGELFFGEGSRLTVL.

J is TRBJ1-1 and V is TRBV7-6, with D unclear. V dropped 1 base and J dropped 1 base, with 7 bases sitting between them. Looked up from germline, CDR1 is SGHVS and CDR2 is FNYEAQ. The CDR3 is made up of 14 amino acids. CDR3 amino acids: CASSLGQKNTEAFF. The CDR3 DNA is TGTGCCAGCAGCTTAGGCCAGAAGAACACTGAAGCTTTCTTT.

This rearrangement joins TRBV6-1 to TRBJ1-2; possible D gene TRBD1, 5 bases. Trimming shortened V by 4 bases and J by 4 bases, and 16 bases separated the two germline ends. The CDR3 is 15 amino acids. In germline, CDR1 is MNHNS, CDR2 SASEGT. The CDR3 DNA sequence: TGTGCCAGCAGTGCTACGGGACTCCCCCTCTATGGCTACACCTTC. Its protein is CASSATGLPLYGYTF.

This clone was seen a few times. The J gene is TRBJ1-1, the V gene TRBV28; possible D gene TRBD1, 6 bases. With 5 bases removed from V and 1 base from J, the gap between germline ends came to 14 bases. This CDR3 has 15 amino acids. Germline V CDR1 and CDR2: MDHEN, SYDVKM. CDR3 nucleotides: TGTGCCAGCAGTGACCCGGGACACTGGAACACTGAAGCTTTCTTT. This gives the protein CASSDPGHWNTEAFF.

The CDR3 loop reads CASSETGGSEAFF. The CDR3 DNA is TGTGCCAGCAGTGAAACAGGGGGTTCTGAAGCTTTCTTT. The gene calls are TRBV6-5 and TRBJ1-1; 8 bases fit TRBD1. The CDR3 contains 13 residues. Trimming took 5 bases from V and 6 from J; bases not matched to a gene: 5. Per the germline V gene, CDR1 is MNHEY and CDR2 is SVGAGI.

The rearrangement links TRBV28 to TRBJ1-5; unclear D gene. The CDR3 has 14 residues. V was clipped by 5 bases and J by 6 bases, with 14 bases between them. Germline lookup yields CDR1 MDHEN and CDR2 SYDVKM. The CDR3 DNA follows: TGTGCCAGCAGTCCGCCCGGACTCGCTCAGCCCCAGCATTTT. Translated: CASSPPGLAQPQHF.

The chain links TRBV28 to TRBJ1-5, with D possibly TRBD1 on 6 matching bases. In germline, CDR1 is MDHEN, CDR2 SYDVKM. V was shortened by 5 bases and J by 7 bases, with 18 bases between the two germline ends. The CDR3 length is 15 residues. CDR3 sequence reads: CASSLPGGGGQPQHF. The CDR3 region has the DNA TGTGCCAGCAGTCTTCCGGGGGGGGGCGGGCAGCCCCAGCATTTT.

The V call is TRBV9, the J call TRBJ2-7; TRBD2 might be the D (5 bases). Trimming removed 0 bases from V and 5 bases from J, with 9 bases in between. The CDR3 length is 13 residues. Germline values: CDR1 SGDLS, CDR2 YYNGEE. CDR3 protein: CASSVEHGDEQYF. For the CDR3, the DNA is TGTGCCAGCAGCGTAGAACACGGGGACGAGCAGTACTTC.

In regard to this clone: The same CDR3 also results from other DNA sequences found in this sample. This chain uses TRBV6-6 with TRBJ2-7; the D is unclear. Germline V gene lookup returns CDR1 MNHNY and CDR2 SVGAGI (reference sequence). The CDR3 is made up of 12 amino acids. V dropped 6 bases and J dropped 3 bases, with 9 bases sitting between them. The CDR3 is CASSYNSYEQYF. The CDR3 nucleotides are TGTGCCAGCAGCTACAACAGCTACGAGCAGTACTTC.

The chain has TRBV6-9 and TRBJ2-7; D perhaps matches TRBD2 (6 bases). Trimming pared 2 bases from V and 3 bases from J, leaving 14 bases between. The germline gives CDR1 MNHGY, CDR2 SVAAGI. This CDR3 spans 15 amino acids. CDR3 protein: CASSYVSGRRYEQYF. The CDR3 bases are TGTGCCAGCAGTTATGTTAGCGGACGCCGCTACGAGCAGTACTTC.

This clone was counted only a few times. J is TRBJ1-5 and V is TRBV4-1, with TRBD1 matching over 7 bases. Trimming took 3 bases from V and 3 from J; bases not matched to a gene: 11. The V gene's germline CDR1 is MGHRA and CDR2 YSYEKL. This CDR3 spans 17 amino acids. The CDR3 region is CASSQGISRGFNQPQHF. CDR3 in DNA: TGCGCCAGCAGCCAGGGAATTTCCAGGGGGTTCAATCAGCCCCAGCATTTT.

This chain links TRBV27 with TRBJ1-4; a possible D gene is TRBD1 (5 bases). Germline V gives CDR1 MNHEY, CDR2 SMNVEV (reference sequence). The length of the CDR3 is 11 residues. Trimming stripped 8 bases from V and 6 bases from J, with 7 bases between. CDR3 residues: CASRGDEKLFF. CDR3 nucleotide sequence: TGTGCCAGCCGGGGGGATGAAAAACTGTTTTTT. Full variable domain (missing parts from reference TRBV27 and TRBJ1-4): EAQVTQNPRYLITVTGKKLTVTCSQNMNHEYMSWYRQDPGLGLRQIYYSMNVEVTDKGDVPEGYKVSRKEKRNFPLILESPSPNQTSLYFCASRGDEKLFFGSGTQLSVL.

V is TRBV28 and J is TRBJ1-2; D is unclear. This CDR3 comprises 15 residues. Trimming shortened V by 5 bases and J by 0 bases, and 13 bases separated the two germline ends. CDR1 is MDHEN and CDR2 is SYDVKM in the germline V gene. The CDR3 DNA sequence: TGTGCCAGCAGTCCCCTTACAGCTTCTAACTATGGCTACACCTTC. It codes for CASSPLTASNYGYTF.

The CDR3 coding sequence is TGCGCCAGCAGTGAGTCCCAGGGGACCTACGAGCAGTACTTC. Its protein product is CASSESQGTYEQYF. The genes are TRBV10-1 and TRBJ2-7; tentatively, D is TRBD1 (6 bases). Between the trimmed V and J ends, which lost 0 bases and 2 bases, there was a span of 8 bases. In germline, CDR1 is WNHNN, CDR2 SYGVQD (reference sequence). The CDR3 has 14 residues.

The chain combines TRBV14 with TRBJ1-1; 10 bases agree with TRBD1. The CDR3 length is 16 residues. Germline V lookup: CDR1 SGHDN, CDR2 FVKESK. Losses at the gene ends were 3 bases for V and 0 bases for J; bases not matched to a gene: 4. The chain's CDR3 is CASSQGTGVMNTEAFF. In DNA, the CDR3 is TGTGCCAGCAGCCAGGGGACAGGGGTTATGAACACTGAAGCTTTCTTT.

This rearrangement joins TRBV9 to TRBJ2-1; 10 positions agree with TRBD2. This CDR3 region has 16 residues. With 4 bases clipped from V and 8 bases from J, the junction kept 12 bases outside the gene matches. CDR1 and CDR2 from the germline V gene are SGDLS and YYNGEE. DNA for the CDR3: TGTGCCAGCAGCCATAATCTAGCGGGGGTCGGGGATGAGCAGTTCTTC. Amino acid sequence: CASSHNLAGVGDEQFF. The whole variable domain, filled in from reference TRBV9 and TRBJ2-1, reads DSGVTQTPKHLITATGQRVTLRCSPRSGDLSVYWYQQSLDQGLQFLIQYYNGEERAKGNILERFSAQQFPDLHSELNLSSLELGDSALYFCASSHNLAGVGDEQFFGPGTRLTVL.

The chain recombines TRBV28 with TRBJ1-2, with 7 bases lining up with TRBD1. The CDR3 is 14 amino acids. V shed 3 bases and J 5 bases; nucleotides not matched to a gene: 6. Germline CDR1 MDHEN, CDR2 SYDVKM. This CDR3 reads CASSLVPRGYGYTF. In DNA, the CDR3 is TGTGCCAGCAGTTTGGTCCCCAGGGGGTATGGCTACACCTTC.

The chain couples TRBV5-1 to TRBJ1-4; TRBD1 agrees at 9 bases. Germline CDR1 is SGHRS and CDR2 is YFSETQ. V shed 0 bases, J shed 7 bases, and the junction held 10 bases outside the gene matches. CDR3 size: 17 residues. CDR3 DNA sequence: TGCGCCAGCAGCTTGGTGTTATCGGGACAGGGTTTTGAAAAACTGTTTTTT. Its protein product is CASSLVLSGQGFEKLFF.